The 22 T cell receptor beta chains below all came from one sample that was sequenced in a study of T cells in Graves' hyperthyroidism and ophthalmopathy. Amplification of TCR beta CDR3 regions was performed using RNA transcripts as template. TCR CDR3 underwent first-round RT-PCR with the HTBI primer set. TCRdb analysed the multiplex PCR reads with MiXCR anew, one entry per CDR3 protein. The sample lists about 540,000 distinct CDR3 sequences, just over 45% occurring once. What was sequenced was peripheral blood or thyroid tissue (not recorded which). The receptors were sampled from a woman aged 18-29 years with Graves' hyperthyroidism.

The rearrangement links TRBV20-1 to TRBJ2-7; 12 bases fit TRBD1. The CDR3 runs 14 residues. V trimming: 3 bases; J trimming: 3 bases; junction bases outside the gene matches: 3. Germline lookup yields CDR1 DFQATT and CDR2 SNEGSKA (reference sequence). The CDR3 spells CSASGTGGIYEQYF. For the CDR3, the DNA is TGCAGTGCTAGCGGGACAGGGGGCATCTACGAGCAGTACTTC.

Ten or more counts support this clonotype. The CDR3 loop is CASSWPPGTGEIEQYF. The CDR3 DNA follows: TGTGCCAGCAGTTGGCCACCGGGGACAGGGGAAATCGAGCAGTACTTC. The chain has TRBV6-2 or TRBV6-3 and TRBJ2-7; 10 bases map to TRBD1. The J segment lost 6 bases and the V segment lost 4 bases, leaving 12 bases of the junction unmatched. The CDR3 sequence is 16 residues long. CDR1 is MNHEY, CDR2 SVGEGT, per germline.

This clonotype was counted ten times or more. DNA for the CDR3: TGTGCCATCAGTGGGGAGAGCTCCTATAATTCACCCCTCCACTTT. Translated: CAISGESSYNSPLHF. The chain is built from TRBV10-3 and TRBJ1-6; D is unresolved. CDR1 is ENHRY and CDR2 is SYGVKD in the germline V gene. The V end lost 4 bases, the J end lost 0 bases, and 7 bases lay between the germline ends. The CDR3 consists of 15 residues.

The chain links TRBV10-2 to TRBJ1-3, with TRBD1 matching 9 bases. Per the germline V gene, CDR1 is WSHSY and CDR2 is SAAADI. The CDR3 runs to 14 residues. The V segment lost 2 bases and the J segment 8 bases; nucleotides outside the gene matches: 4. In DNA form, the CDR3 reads TGCGCCAGCAGTGAGACAGGGGGCGGCTACACCATATATTTT. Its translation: CASSETGGGYTIYF.

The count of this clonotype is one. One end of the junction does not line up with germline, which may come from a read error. This CDR3 reads CTSSLQENYGYTF. In nucleotides, the CDR3 is TGCACCAGCAGCTTACAGGAAAACTATGGCTACACCTTC. The chain couples TRBV5-1 to TRBJ1-2, with D perhaps TRBD1 (5 bases). This CDR3 has 13 amino acids. Germline lookup yields CDR1 SGHRS and CDR2 YFSETQ.

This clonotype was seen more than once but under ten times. The DNA of the CDR3 is TGTGCCAGCAGCTCCGGGACAGTCTATAATTCACCCCTCCACTTT. This translates into CASSSGTVYNSPLHF. V and J are TRBV5-6 and TRBJ1-6, with 7 positions matching TRBD1. Germline CDR1 is SGHDT and CDR2 is YYEEEE. Unmatched junction bases numbered 3, after V lost 3 bases and J lost 3 bases. The CDR3 runs 15 residues.

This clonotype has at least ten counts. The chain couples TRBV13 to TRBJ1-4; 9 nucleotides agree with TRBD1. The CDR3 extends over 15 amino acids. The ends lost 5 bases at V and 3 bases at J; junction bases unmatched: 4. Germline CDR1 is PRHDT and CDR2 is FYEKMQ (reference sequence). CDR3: CASSAGTGSNEKLFF. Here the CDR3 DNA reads TGTGCCAGCAGCGCCGGGACAGGGTCTAATGAAAAACTGTTTTTT.

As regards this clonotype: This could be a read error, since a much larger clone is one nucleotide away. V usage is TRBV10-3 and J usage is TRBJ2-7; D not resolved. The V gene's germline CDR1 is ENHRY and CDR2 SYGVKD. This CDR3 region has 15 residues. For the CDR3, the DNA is TGTGCCAGCAGTTTTATGGCAAGGGCGTCCTACGAGCAGTACTTC. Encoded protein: CASSFMARASYEQYF.

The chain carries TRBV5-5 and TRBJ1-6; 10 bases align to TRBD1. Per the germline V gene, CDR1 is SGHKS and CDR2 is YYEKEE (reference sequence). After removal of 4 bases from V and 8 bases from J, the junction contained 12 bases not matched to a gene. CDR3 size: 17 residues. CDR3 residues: CASSQPDRGTSDSPLHF. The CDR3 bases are TGTGCCAGCAGCCAACCGGACAGGGGGACGAGTGATTCACCCCTCCACTTT. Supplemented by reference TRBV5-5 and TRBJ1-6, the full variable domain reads DAGVTQSPTHLIKTRGQQVTLRCSPISGHKSVSWYQQVLGQGPQFIFQYYEKEERGRGNFPDRFSARQFPNYSSELNVNALLLGDSALYLCASSQPDRGTSDSPLHFGNGTRLTVT.

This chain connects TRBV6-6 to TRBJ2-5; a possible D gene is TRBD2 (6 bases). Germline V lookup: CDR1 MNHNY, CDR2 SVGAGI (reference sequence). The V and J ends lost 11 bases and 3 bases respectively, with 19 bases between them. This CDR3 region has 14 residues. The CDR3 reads CAPRGRSGKETQYF. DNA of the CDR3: TGTGCCCCTCGGGGGAGATCGGGCAAAGAGACCCAGTACTTC.

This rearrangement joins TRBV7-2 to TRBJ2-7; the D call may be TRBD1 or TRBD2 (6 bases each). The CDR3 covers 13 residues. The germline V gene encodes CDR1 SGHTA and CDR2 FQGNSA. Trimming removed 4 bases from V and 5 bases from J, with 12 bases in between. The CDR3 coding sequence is TGTGCCAGCAGCTCAATGAGGGGGGACGAGCAGTACTTC. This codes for CASSSMRGDEQYF.

CDR3 in amino acids: CASSPRGGGFIHEQYF. In DNA form, the CDR3 reads TGTGCCAGTAGTCCTAGGGGAGGGGGTTTTATCCACGAGCAGTACTTC. This chain uses TRBV19 with TRBJ2-7; a possible D gene is TRBD2 (7 bases). CDR3 size: 16 residues. Trimming pared 5 bases from V and 5 bases from J, leaving 22 bases between. The germline V gene has CDR1 LNHDA and CDR2 SQIVND (reference sequence). Filled out from reference TRBV19 and TRBJ2-7, the complete variable domain reads DGGITQSPKYLFRKEGQNVTLSCEQNLNHDAMYWYRQDPGQGLRLIYYSQIVNDFQKGDIAEGYSVSREKKESFPLTVTSAQKNPTAFYLCASSPRGGGFIHEQYFGPGTRLTVT.

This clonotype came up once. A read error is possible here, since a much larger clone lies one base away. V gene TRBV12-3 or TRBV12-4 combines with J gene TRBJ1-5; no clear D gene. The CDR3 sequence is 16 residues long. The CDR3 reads CASSPPTQYSIQPQHF. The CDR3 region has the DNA TGTGCCAGCAGTCCCCCCACACAATATAGCATTCAGCCCCAGCATTTT.

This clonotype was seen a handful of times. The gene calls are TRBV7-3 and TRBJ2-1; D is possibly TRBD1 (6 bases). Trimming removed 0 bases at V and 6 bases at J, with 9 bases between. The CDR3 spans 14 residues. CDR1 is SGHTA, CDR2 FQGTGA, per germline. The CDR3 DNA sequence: TGTGCCAGCAGCTTAACGCGGACAGTCAATGAGCAGTTCTTC. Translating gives CASSLTRTVNEQFF.

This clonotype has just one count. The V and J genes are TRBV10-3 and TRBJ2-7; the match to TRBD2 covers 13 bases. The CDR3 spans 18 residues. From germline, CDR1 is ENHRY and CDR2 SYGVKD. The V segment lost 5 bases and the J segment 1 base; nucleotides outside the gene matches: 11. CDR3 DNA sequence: TGTGCCATCAGTTATAGGACTAGCGGGAGTAGGAAGTCCTACGAGCAGTACTTC. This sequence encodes CAISYRTSGSRKSYEQYF.

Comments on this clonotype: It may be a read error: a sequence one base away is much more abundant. The CDR3 DNA follows: TGTGCCTGCAGCCAAGTAAAGGCGGACCATGGCTACACCTTC. It codes for CACSQVKADHGYTF. V and J are TRBV7-2 and TRBJ1-2; D uncertain. CDR3 length: 14 amino acids. Germline-derived CDR1 and CDR2 are SGHTA and FQGNSA. Looking up the rest from reference TRBV7-2 and TRBJ1-2 gives the full variable domain: GAGVSQSPSNKVTEKGKDVELRCDPISGHTALYWYRQSLGQGLEFLIYFQGNSAPDKSGLPSDRFSAERTGGSVSTLTIQRTQQEDSAVYLCACSQVKADHGYTFGSGTRLTVV.

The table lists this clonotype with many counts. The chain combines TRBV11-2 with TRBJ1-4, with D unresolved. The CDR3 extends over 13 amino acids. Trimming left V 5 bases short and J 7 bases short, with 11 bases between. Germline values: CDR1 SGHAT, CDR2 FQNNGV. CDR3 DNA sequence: TGTGCCAGCAGCCTACTAGTGTCTGAAAAACTGTTTTTT. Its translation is CASSLLVSEKLFF.

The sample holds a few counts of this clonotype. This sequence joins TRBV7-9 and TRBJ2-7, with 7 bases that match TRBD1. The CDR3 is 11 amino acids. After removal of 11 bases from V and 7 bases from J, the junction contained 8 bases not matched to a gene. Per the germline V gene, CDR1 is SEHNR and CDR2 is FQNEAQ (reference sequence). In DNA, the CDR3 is TGTGCCTGGAGTGGGACAGTTGAGCAGTACTTC. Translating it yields CAWSGTVEQYF.

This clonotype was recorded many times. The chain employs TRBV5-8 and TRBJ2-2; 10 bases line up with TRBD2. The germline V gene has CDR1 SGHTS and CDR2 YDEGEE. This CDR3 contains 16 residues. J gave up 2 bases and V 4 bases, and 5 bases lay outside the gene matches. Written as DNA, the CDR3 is TGTGCCAGCAGCGGCGGACTAGCGGCCAACACCGGGGAGCTGTTTTTT. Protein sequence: CASSGGLAANTGELFF.

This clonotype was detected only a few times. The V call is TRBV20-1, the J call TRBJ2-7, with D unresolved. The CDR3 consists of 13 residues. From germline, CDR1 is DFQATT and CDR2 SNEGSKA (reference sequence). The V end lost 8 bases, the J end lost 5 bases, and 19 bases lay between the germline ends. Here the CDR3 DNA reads TGCAGTCCCCGAGGAAGCAGCATCCACGAGCAGTACTTC. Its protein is CSPRGSSIHEQYF.

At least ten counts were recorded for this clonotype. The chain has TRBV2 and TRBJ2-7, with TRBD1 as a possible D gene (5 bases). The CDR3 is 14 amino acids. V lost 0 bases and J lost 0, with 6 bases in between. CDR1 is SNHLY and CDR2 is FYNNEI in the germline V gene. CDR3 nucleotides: TGTGCCAGCAGTGAAGCACAGGCCTCCTACGAGCAGTACTTC. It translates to CASSEAQASYEQYF. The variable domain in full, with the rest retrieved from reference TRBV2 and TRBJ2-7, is EPEVTQTPSHQVTQMGQEVILRCVPISNHLYFYWYRQILGQKVEFLVSFYNNEISEKSEIFDDQFSVERPDGSNFTLKIRSTKLEDSAMYFCASSEAQASYEQYFGPGTRLTVT.

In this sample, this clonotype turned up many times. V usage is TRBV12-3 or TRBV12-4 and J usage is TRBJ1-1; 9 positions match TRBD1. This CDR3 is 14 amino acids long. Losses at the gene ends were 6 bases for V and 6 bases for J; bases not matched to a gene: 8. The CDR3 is CASSPSTGGSEAFF. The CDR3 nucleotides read TGTGCCAGCAGCCCCTCGACAGGGGGATCTGAAGCTTTCTTT.